Listed here is a single T cell receptor (beta chain). The entry originates in a study of blood T cell repertoires in COVID-19. Study overall: The study drew acute and convalescent COVID-19 samples from the United States, Italy and Spain. Nucleic acid was either cDNA or gDNA, and it came from T cells, B-cell-depleted T cells, or PBMCs.

V shed 0 bases and J shed 6 bases, with 14 bases lying between them. In germline, CDR1 is ENHRY, CDR2 SYGVKD. CDR3 size: 15 residues. The repertoire was sequenced with immunoSEQ multiplex PCR; TCRdb's copy has only in-frame clones and lacks some. The sample includes about 180,000 clones, 86% seen only once; the top ten take about 9.7%. The sequencing sample was made of peripheral blood. The TCR sequence derives from a man aged 45-65 years with active or convalescent COVID-19. V is TRBV10-3 and J is TRBJ1-1; D is unresolved. The CDR3, as DNA: TGTGCCATCAGTGAGTCGATTCTTACGGGATCTGAAGCTTTCTTT. Protein: CAISESILTGSEAFF.